This TCR beta chain was sequenced for a study of blood T cell repertoires in COVID-19. Looking at the study overall: Acute and convalescent COVID-19 specimens originated in the United States, Italy and Spain. PBMCs, B-cell-depleted T cells, or T cells were the source of the cDNA or gDNA that made up the material.

This clone came up a few times. V was pared by 6 bases and J by 6 bases, with 14 bases of the junction left unmatched. The CDR3 is 16 amino acids. From germline, CDR1 is SGHNT and CDR2 YYREEE (reference sequence). Authors' data handling: Amplified reference gene primers provided the basis for estimating nucleated cell counts. Generated by immunoSEQ multiplex PCR, the TCRdb table keeps only in-frame clones and is missing some. Clone size and V and J calls were adopted from that table, with D and trimming inferred from the DNA. The sample gives 250,000 or so clones, around four fifths of which show up once; under 4.5% is in the top ten.

This sequence originates from a man in his forties or fifties with acute or convalescent COVID-19. Input material: peripheral blood. This chain joins TRBV5-4 and TRBJ2-2; 7 nucleotides agree with TRBD2. The CDR3 here is CASNSRSTGGSGELFF. In DNA, the CDR3 is TGTGCCAGCAACTCTCGGAGTACGGGAGGCTCCGGGGAGCTGTTTTTT.